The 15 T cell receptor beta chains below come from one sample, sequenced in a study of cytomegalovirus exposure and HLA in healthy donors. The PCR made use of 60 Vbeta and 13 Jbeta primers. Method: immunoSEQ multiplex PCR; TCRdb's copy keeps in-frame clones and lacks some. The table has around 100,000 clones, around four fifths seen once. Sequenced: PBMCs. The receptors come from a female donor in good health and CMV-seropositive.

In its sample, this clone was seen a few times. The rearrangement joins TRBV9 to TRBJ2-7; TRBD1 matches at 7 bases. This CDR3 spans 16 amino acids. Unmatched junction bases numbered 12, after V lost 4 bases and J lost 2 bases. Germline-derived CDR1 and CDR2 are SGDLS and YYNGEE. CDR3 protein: CASSHFGTDPPYEQYF. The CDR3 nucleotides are TGTGCCAGCAGCCATTTTGGGACAGACCCGCCCTACGAGCAGTACTTC.

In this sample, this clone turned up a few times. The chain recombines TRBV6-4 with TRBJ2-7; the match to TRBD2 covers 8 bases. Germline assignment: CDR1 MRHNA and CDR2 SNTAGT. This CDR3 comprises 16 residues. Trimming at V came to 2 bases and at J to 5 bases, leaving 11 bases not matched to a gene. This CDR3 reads CASSDQRQGREDEQYF. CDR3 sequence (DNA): TGTGCCAGCAGTGACCAGCGGCAGGGGCGGGAGGACGAGCAGTACTTC.

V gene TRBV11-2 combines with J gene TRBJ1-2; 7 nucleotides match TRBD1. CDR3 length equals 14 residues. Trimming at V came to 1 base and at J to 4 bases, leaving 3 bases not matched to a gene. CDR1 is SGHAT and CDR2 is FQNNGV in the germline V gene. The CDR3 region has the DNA TGTGCCAGCAGCTTAGGCGGGACAGTCTATGGCTACACCTTC. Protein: CASSLGGTVYGYTF.

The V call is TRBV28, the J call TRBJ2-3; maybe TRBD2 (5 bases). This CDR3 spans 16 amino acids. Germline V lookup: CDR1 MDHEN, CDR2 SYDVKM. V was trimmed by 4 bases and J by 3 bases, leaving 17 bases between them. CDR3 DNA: TGTGCCAGCAGTTCCCCGGGGAACACCCTTACAGATACGCAGTATTTT. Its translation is CASSSPGNTLTDTQYF.

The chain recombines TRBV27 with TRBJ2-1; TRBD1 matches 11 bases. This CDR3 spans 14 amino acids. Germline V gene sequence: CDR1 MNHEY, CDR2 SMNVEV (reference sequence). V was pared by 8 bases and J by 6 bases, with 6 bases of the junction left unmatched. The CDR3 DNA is TGTGCCAGCTTCGGACAGGGGGCGTTCAATGAGCAGTTCTTC. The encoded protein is CASFGQGAFNEQFF.

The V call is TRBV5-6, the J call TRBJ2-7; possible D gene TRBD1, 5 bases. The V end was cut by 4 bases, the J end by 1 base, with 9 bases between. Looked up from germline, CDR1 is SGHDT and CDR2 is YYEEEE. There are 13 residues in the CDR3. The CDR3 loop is CASSPRASYEQYF. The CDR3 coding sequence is TGTGCCAGCAGCCCCAGGGCGTCCTACGAGCAGTACTTC.

The CDR3 coding sequence is TGTGCCAGCATTCCGGGACTAGCGTCTCAAGAGACCCAGTACTTC. As protein: CASIPGLASQETQYF. This chain joins TRBV2 and TRBJ2-5; 10 bases agree with TRBD2. Per germline, CDR1 SNHLY and CDR2 FYNNEI. Trimming at V came to 7 bases and at J to 2 bases, leaving 7 bases not matched to a gene. This CDR3 has 15 residues.

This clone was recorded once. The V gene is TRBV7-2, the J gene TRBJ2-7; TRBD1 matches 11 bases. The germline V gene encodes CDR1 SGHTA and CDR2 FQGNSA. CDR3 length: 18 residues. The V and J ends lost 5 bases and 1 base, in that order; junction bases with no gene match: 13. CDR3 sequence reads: CASSRGYRRDRGSYEQYF. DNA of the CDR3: TGTGCCAGCAGCCGAGGGTATCGTCGGGACAGGGGGTCCTACGAGCAGTACTTC.

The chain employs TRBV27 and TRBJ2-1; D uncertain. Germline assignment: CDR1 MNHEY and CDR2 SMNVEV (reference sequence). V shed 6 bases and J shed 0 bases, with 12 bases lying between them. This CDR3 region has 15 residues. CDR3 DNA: TGTGCCAGCAGGCCCCAACCTATCTCCTACAATGAGCAGTTCTTC. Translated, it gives CASRPQPISYNEQFF.

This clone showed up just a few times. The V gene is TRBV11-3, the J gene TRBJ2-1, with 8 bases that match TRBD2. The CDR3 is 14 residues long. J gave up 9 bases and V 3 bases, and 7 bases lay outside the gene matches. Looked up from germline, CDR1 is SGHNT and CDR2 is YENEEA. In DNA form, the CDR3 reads TGTGCCAGCAGCTTCCGGGGACTAGGGACTGAGCAGTTCTTC. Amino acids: CASSFRGLGTEQFF.

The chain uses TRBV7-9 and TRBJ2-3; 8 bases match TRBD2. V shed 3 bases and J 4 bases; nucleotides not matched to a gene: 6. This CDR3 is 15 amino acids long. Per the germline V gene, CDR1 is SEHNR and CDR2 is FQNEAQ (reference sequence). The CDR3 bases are TGTGCCAGCAGCTTGGTAGCGGGACCCTCAGATACGCAGTATTTT. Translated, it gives CASSLVAGPSDTQYF.

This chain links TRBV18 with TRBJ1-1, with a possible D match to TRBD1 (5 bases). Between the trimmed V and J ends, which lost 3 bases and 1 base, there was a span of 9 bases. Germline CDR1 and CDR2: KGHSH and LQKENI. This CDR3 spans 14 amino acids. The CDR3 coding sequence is TGTGCCAGCTCACCCGACAGCCCGAACACTGAAGCTTTCTTT. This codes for CASSPDSPNTEAFF.

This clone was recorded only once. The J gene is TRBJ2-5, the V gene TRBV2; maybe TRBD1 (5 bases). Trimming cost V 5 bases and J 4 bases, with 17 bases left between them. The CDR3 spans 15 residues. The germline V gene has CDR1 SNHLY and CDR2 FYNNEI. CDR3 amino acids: CASSKEGVRSETQYF. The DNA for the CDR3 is TGTGCCAGCAGTAAAGAAGGGGTTAGGTCAGAGACCCAGTACTTC.

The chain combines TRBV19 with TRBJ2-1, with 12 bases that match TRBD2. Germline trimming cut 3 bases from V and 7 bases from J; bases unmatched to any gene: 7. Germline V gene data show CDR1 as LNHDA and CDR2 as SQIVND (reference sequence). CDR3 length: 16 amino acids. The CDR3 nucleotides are TGTGCCAGTAGTATGTGGCTAGCGGGAGGGCCAAATGAGCAGTTCTTC. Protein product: CASSMWLAGGPNEQFF.

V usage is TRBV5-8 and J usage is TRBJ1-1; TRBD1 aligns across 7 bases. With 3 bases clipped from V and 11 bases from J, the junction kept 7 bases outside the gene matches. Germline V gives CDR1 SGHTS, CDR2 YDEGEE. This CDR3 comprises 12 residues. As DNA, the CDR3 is TGTGCCAGCAGCTACAGGGGTCTTGGGGCTTTCTTT. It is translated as CASSYRGLGAFF.